These 12 T cell receptor beta chains originate from one sample sequenced in a study of fetal regulatory T cell absence and autoimmunity. Here immunoSEQ multiplex PCR was the method, and the copy in TCRdb shows in-frame clones only, minus some. The sample has around 100,000 clones; around 72% are singletons. Sequencing used pancreas tissue. These TCRs come from a male donor with IPEX syndrome.

The gene calls are TRBV2 and TRBJ2-5; 7 nucleotides line up with TRBD1. The CDR3 loop spans 15 amino acids. Germline lookup yields CDR1 SNHLY and CDR2 FYNNEI. The J segment lost 6 bases and the V segment lost 2 bases, leaving 9 bases of the junction unmatched. In DNA, the CDR3 is TGTGCCAGCAGTGAAATTGGATACAGGGGAAAGACCCAGTACTTC. Translating it yields CASSEIGYRGKTQYF.

CDR3 in amino acids: CASRIRAALDYGYTF. The DNA for the CDR3 is TGTGCCAGTAGGATCCGGGCCGCGTTGGATTATGGCTACACCTTC. This chain connects TRBV19 to TRBJ1-2, with no clear D. CDR1 LNHDA and CDR2 SQIVND come from the germline V gene (reference sequence). The CDR3 extends over 15 amino acids. With 6 bases removed from V and 5 bases from J, the gap between germline ends came to 19 bases.

CDR3 DNA: TGCAGGCTAGCGGTTAGCACAGATACGCAGTATTTT. Translated, it gives CRLAVSTDTQYF. This chain connects TRBV29-1 to TRBJ2-3; 7 bases map to TRBD2. CDR1 is SQVTM, CDR2 ANQGSEA, per germline. This CDR3 is built from 12 residues.

The chain couples TRBV5-5 to TRBJ1-4; D is unresolved. CDR1 and CDR2 from the germline V gene are SGHKS and YYEKEE (reference sequence). Trimming took off 0 bases at V and 1 base at J, with 7 bases between the two ends. The CDR3 spans 15 residues. The CDR3 DNA reads TGTGCCAGCAGCTTGGTTTTGGTAACTAATGAAAAACTGTTTTTT. Translation gives CASSLVLVTNEKLFF.

The rearrangement uses TRBV6-5 and TRBJ2-7, with a tentative D call TRBD2 (7 bases). V lost 2 bases and J lost 7, with 12 bases in between. Germline values: CDR1 MNHEY, CDR2 SVGAGI. The CDR3 consists of 13 residues. In DNA form, the CDR3 reads TGTGCCAGCAGTTACGGGGGGGCGCAAGAGCAGTACTTC. It translates to CASSYGGAQEQYF.

The V gene is TRBV7-2, the J gene TRBJ2-7, with TRBD2 matching over 7 bases. J lost 2 bases, V lost 5 bases, and 9 bases had no gene match. Germline CDR1 is SGHTA and CDR2 is FQGNSA. The CDR3 extends over 15 amino acids. In nucleotides, the CDR3 is TGTGCCAGCAGCCCTCGGGCTAGCGGAACCTACGAGCAGTACTTC. Translating gives CASSPRASGTYEQYF. The full variable domain, with the rest looked up from reference TRBV7-2 and TRBJ2-7, is GAGVSQSPSNKVTEKGKDVELRCDPISGHTALYWYRQSLGQGLEFLIYFQGNSAPDKSGLPSDRFSAERTGGSVSTLTIQRTQQEDSAVYLCASSPRASGTYEQYFGPGTRLTVT.

The J gene is TRBJ1-2, the V gene TRBV30; 8 nucleotides agree with TRBD1. The CDR3 has 13 amino acids. V trimming: 3 bases; J trimming: 8 bases; junction bases outside the gene matches: 8. CDR1 is GTSNPN, CDR2 SVGIG, per germline (reference sequence). The CDR3 here is CAWSVRQGSGYTF. In nucleotides, the CDR3 is TGTGCCTGGAGCGTCAGACAGGGGAGCGGCTACACCTTC.

V is TRBV11-1 and J is TRBJ1-4, with 7 bases fitting TRBD1. With 5 bases clipped from V and 3 bases from J, the junction kept 6 bases outside the gene matches. Germline V gene lookup returns CDR1 SGHAT and CDR2 FQDESV (reference sequence). The CDR3 has 15 residues. As DNA, the CDR3 is TGTGCCAGCAGCGCGAGGGGGCCAGCTAATGAAAAACTGTTTTTT. Encoded protein: CASSARGPANEKLFF.

The chain is built from TRBV18 and TRBJ2-7; possibly TRBD2 for D (7 bases). The CDR3 loop spans 15 amino acids. CDR1 and CDR2 from the germline V gene are KGHSH and LQKENI. V shed 4 bases and J shed 4 bases, with 17 bases lying between them. CDR3: CASSRRGGAGYEQYF. For the CDR3, the DNA is TGTGCCAGCTCACGACGAGGGGGGGCCGGGTACGAGCAGTACTTC.

This clone is a singleton in its sample. The chain couples TRBV5-5 to TRBJ2-7, with 8 bases lining up with TRBD2. The CDR3 sequence is 12 residues long. V was clipped by 7 bases and J by 2 bases; unmatched bases: 2. CDR1 is SGHKS and CDR2 is YYEKEE in the germline V gene (reference sequence). The CDR3 reads CASGRGAYEQYF. As DNA, the CDR3 is TGTGCCAGCGGGCGGGGGGCCTACGAGCAGTACTTC.

J is TRBJ2-1 and V is TRBV5-1; 9 bases map to TRBD2. Germline V gives CDR1 SGHRS, CDR2 YFSETQ. With V trimmed by 2 bases and J by 7 bases, 7 bases remained unmatched. The CDR3 runs 15 residues. The CDR3 nucleotides read TGCGCCAGCAGCTTTAGCGGGAGCGAAGTAAATGAGCAGTTCTTC. Protein product: CASSFSGSEVNEQFF.

V usage is TRBV18 and J usage is TRBJ1-1; D is undetermined. This CDR3 is 12 amino acids long. The V end lost 6 bases, the J end lost 5 bases, and 10 bases lay between the germline ends. The germline V gene encodes CDR1 KGHSH and CDR2 LQKENI. DNA for the CDR3: TGTGCCAGCTCCCCTGTGGGGACTGAAGCTTTCTTT. Residues: CASSPVGTEAFF.